This record concerns one T cell receptor beta chain sequence. Its antigen remains unidentified. The data derive from a study of CD8 T cells in ankylosing spondylitis. Points from the study as a whole: Clones linked to disease were reported to show significant enrichment in matched ankylosing spondylitis synovial fluid.

TCRdb re-called the 5' RACE reads through MiXCR, storing one row per CDR3 protein. The sample holds roughly 280,000 distinct CDR3 sequences, 15% to 20% seen once. Sequences were obtained from blood, either unsorted or a sorted T cell fraction (not recorded which). This clonotype was obtained from a male donor with ankylosing spondylitis or in good health (not recorded which).

This CDR3 is CASSEDGYGGYSNQPQHF. CDR3 in DNA: TGTGCCAGCAGTGAAGACGGTTATGGGGGTTATAGCAATCAGCCCCAGCATTTT. This chain links TRBV6-1 with TRBJ1-5; possible D gene TRBD1, 5 bases. V was shortened by 1 base and J by 0 bases, with 16 bases between the two germline ends. CDR1 is MNHNS, CDR2 SASEGT, per germline. This CDR3 is 18 amino acids long.